The clone carrying this TCR beta chain was counted many times. The data were obtained in a study of regulatory T cells in long-lasting Graves disease. Whole-study context: Antithyroid drug intake by newly diagnosed Graves' patients had lasted under 3 months.

Libraries of TCR beta came from iRepertoire HTBI primers plus Arm-PCR of CDR3 regions. MiXCR, applied by TCRdb to the multiplex PCR reads, yields one record per CDR3 protein. This sample yields hundreds of thousands of distinct CDR3 sequences, of which 15% to 20% are seen a single time; 15% to 20% belongs to the top ten. The time point was: newly diagnosed GD, antithyroid drugs for less than 3 months. From RNA extracted from PBMCs, the TCR library was made. V lost 5 bases, J lost 5 bases, and 12 bases lay in between. The length of the CDR3 is 14 residues. These data also featured in a second study, about T cells in Graves' hyperthyroidism and ophthalmopathy.

The TCR sequence derives from a woman in her 30s with Graves disease. The starting material was peripheral blood mononuclear cells (PBMCs), obtained at new diagnosis, from a patient treated with antithyroid drugs. V gene TRBV12-3 or TRBV12-4 combines with J gene TRBJ2-2; weak D call: TRBD2 (6 bases). CDR3 in DNA: TGTGCCAGCAGTAGATCGGGGGTTACCGGGGAGCTGTTTTTT. The encoded protein is CASSRSGVTGELFF.